The clone carrying this TCR beta chain was observed once. Its antigen is undetermined. Primers for the PCR totalled 60 Vbeta and 13 Jbeta. Repertoires were generated with immunoSEQ multiplex PCR, while TCRdb's copy carries only in-frame clones and drops some. The data hold 250,000 to 350,000 clones, with about nine tenths observed a single time. Healthy donors of bone marrow made up the group. The sample belongs to a study of cytomegalovirus exposure and HLA in healthy donors. Whole-study context: An analysis done earlier identified 90 million to 120 million unique TCR beta sequences from approximately 200 million T cells. Overall study results and limits: Per a prior analysis, the majority of TCR beta V segments were productive roughly 90% or roughly 30% of the time.

V was clipped by 3 bases and J by 3 bases; unmatched bases: 9. Germline CDR1 and CDR2: SGHRS and YFSETQ. The CDR3 is made up of 18 amino acids. This TCR derives from a middle-aged man in good health and CMV-seropositive. Sequences were obtained from PBMCs. The chain links TRBV5-1 to TRBJ2-2; 12 bases fit TRBD1. CDR3 sequence (DNA): TGCGCCAGCAGCTACCACTTAGGGACAGGGGGCTACACCGGGGAGCTGTTTTTT. Amino acid sequence: CASSYHLGTGGYTGELFF.